This T cell receptor beta chain was sequenced during a study of ipilimumab plus nivolumab after autologous stem cell transplantation. Study context: A median of roughly eight nivolumab and 5 or 6 ipilimumab doses were given.

The V gene's germline CDR1 is LNHDA and CDR2 SQIVND (reference sequence). V gave up 7 bases and J gave up 3 bases; unmatched junction bases: 5. This CDR3 spans 13 amino acids. Study-wide findings and caveats: The authors say TCR, Treg and microbiome findings warrant further study.

TCRdb's copy holds only in-frame clones and misses some; the assay was immunoSEQ multiplex PCR. The sample holds roughly 15,000 clones, around four fifths seen once. Concerning this clone: The antigen remains undetermined. The same CDR3 is also encoded by other DNA sequences in this sample.

The chain recombines TRBV19 with TRBJ1-2; 7 bases agree with TRBD1. This receptor was taken from a male donor with diffuse large B-cell lymphoma. Specimen: PBMCs, collected in a trial of ipilimumab plus nivolumab as post-transplant consolidation. As DNA, the CDR3 is TGTGCCAGTACTCCGGACAGGTACTATGGCTACACCTTC. Translation gives CASTPDRYYGYTF.